The next 29 T cell receptor beta chains were all read from a single sample in a study of T cell repertoires in cytomegalovirus infection. Their recognized antigens are unknown. One entry per CDR3 protein, called by TCRdb with MiXCR from the reads. The data show approximately 990,000 distinct CDR3 sequences, with more than 25% seen just once and over 12% held by the top ten. Specimen: cultured CD8+ T cells from PBMCs, collected from culture after CMV antigen stimulation. These receptor sequences come from a human donor in good health (CMV status not recorded). Some clones in this sample may be carry-over from other donors' samples.

The rearrangement joins TRBV7-6 to TRBJ2-5; no clear D. Germline CDR1 and CDR2: SGHVS and FNYEAQ. The CDR3 totals 18 residues. V was clipped by 5 bases and J by 0 bases, with 22 bases between them. CDR3 amino acids: CASSPKHTRYGYQETQYF. CDR3 nucleotide sequence: TGTGCCAGCAGCCCCAAACACACGAGGTACGGGTACCAAGAGACCCAGTACTTC.

This clonotype was counted a few times. This chain joins TRBV7-9 and TRBJ2-7, with D perhaps TRBD1 or TRBD2 (5 bases each). CDR1 and CDR2 from the germline V gene are SEHNR and FQNEAQ (reference sequence). This CDR3 is built from 14 residues. V gave up 4 bases and J gave up 9 bases, with 19 bases separating them. This chain's CDR3 is CASSSGTPSQGQYF. In DNA form, the CDR3 reads TGTGCCAGCAGCTCCGGGACCCCAAGCCAAGGGCAGTACTTC.

The chain joins TRBV4-1 to TRBJ2-7; either TRBD1 or TRBD2 may fit D (5 bases each). V shed 4 bases and J shed 2 bases, with 12 bases lying between them. The germline V gene has CDR1 MGHRA and CDR2 YSYEKL. The CDR3 is 14 residues long. CDR3 sequence reads: CASSRSQGAYEQYV. In DNA form, the CDR3 reads TGCGCCAGCAGCCGGAGTCAGGGAGCCTACGAGCAGTACGTC.

This clonotype was detected only a few times. This chain joins TRBV7-6 and TRBJ2-5; the D gene is possibly TRBD2 (7 bases). The V and J ends lost 5 bases and 1 base respectively, with 14 bases between them. Germline CDR1 reads SGHVS; CDR2 reads FNYEAQ. The CDR3 consists of 15 residues. CDR3 sequence (DNA): TGTGCCAGCAGCGCTAGGGGGGGATTCCAAGAGACCCAGTACTTC. This translates into CASSARGGFQETQYF.

This clonotype has ten or more counts. The rearrangement uses TRBV7-8 and TRBJ2-1; 13 bases fit TRBD2. The CDR3 is 16 amino acids. Germline assignment: CDR1 SGHVS and CDR2 FQNEAQ. V gave up 1 base and J gave up 8 bases; unmatched junction bases: 5. CDR3 nucleotide sequence: TGTGCCAGCAGCTTAGTACTAGCGGGGGGGCTGGATGAGCAGTTCTTC. Protein product: CASSLVLAGGLDEQFF.

The rearrangement links TRBV19 to TRBJ2-7, with TRBD1 as a possible D gene (6 bases). The CDR3 consists of 18 residues. The germline V gene has CDR1 LNHDA and CDR2 SQIVND (reference sequence). V lost 4 bases and J 0 bases, leaving 22 bases between the germline ends. The chain's CDR3 is CASSRISPGDGLSYEQYF. The CDR3 DNA reads TGTGCCAGTAGTAGAATCTCCCCAGGGGACGGACTCTCCTACGAGCAGTACTTC.

About this clonotype: The junction departs from germline at one end; a sequencing error may be responsible. The chain joins TRBV6-5 to TRBJ2-6; 7 nucleotides line up with TRBD2. The CDR3 covers 15 residues. Germline V lookup: CDR1 MNHEY, CDR2 SVGAGI. The CDR3 sequence: CASSPGGSVANVLTF. The CDR3 DNA follows: TGTGCCAGCAGTCCCGGGGGGTCTGTGGCCAACGTCCTGACTTTC.

As for this clonotype: It may be a read error: a sequence one base away is much more abundant. CDR3: CASSSQGDYSYTF. The CDR3 bases are TGTGCCAGCAGCTCGCAGGGGGACTATAGCTACACCTTC. The chain employs TRBV7-9 and TRBJ1-2; 7 positions agree with TRBD1. Germline-derived CDR1 and CDR2 are SEHNR and FQNEAQ (reference sequence). There are 13 residues in the CDR3.

V gene TRBV10-3 combines with J gene TRBJ1-5; 7 nucleotides match TRBD1. CDR1 ENHRY and CDR2 SYGVKD come from the germline V gene. CDR3 length: 15 residues. Losses at the gene ends were 0 bases for V and 3 bases for J; bases not matched to a gene: 2. The CDR3 bases are TGTGCCATCAGTGAGTCGACAGGGACCAATCAGCCCCAGCATTTT. It translates to CAISESTGTNQPQHF.

This chain joins TRBV9 and TRBJ1-2; D is ambiguous. Per the germline V gene, CDR1 is SGDLS and CDR2 is YYNGEE. Trimming took 4 bases from V and 8 from J, leaving 9 bases between them. The CDR3 contains 11 residues. The CDR3 sequence: CASSPARGYTF. CDR3 nucleotides: TGTGCCAGCAGCCCCGCTCGGGGCTACACCTTC.

The rearrangement joins TRBV7-9 to TRBJ2-3, with 11 bases matching TRBD2. Germline V gene lookup returns CDR1 SEHNR and CDR2 FQNEAQ (reference sequence). V dropped 3 bases and J dropped 0; count of bases not matched to a gene: 2. The CDR3 extends over 16 amino acids. The CDR3 region has the DNA TGTGCCAGCAGCTTGTGGACTAGCGGGAGCACAGATACGCAGTATTTT. It codes for CASSLWTSGSTDTQYF.

The chain is built from TRBV12-3 or TRBV12-4 and TRBJ1-1; the D is unclear. The CDR3 runs 13 residues. The V end lost 6 bases, the J end lost 6 bases, and 14 bases lay between the germline ends. The CDR3 loop is CASRGNFIAEAFF. The DNA for the CDR3 is TGTGCCAGCAGGGGCAACTTTATCGCTGAAGCTTTCTTT.

V gene TRBV7-9 combines with J gene TRBJ1-1; 8 bases are a match to TRBD1. The junction had 6 bases not matched to a gene; V was cut back by 1 base and J by 5 bases. This CDR3 has 15 residues. Germline V gives CDR1 SEHNR, CDR2 FQNEAQ (reference sequence). Here the CDR3 reads CASSLVQGAWTEAFF. CDR3 nucleotides: TGTGCCAGCAGCTTAGTGCAGGGGGCATGGACTGAAGCTTTCTTT. Full variable domain (missing parts from reference TRBV7-9 and TRBJ1-1): DTGVSQNPRHKITKRGQNVTFRCDPISEHNRLYWYRQTLGQGPEFLTYFQNEAQLEKSRLLSDRFSAERPKGSFSTLEIQRTEQGDSAMYLCASSLVQGAWTEAFFGQGTRLTVV.

The chain joins TRBV20-1 to TRBJ2-1; D gene ambiguous. Trimming removed 6 bases from V and 10 bases from J, with 28 bases in between. CDR3 length: 16 residues. The germline V gene encodes CDR1 DFQATT and CDR2 SNEGSKA (reference sequence). The CDR3 reads CSATRETYLFSREQFF. DNA of the CDR3: TGCAGTGCCACCCGTGAGACCTATCTCTTCAGCAGGGAGCAGTTCTTC.

The chain joins TRBV29-1 to TRBJ2-3; D not certain. CDR1 and CDR2 (germline): SQVTM, ANQGSEA. V lost 5 bases, J lost 7 bases, and 16 bases lay in between. The CDR3 contains 13 residues. The CDR3 protein is CSVPYSNSNTQYF. CDR3 sequence (DNA): TGCAGCGTTCCATACTCTAATTCAAATACGCAGTATTTT.

The chain recombines TRBV7-8 with TRBJ1-1; 11 positions match TRBD1. CDR3 size: 17 residues. The junction had 8 bases not matched to a gene; V was cut back by 5 bases and J by 0 bases. The germline V gene has CDR1 SGHVS and CDR2 FQNEAQ. CDR3 sequence (DNA): TGTGCCAGCAGCGTCGGGACAGGGGGTCTTATGAACACTGAAGCTTTCTTT. Translating gives CASSVGTGGLMNTEAFF.

This clonotype has ten or more counts. The rearrangement joins TRBV7-6 to TRBJ2-2; 8 bases are shared with TRBD2. Germline loops: CDR1 SGHVS, CDR2 FNYEAQ. V dropped 1 base and J dropped 1; count of bases not matched to a gene: 5. CDR3 size: 17 residues. CDR3 DNA sequence: TGTGCCAGCAGCTTAGAGTGGCGGGGGGTGAACACCGGGGAGCTGTTTTTT. Its translation is CASSLEWRGVNTGELFF.

This chain uses TRBV7-9 with TRBJ2-1; D may be TRBD1 or TRBD2 (5 bases each). V lost 5 bases and J lost 8, with 16 bases in between. CDR1 and CDR2 (germline): SEHNR, FQNEAQ (reference sequence). The CDR3 extends over 14 amino acids. The CDR3 spells CASSPGPAPDEQFF. DNA for the CDR3: TGTGCCAGCAGCCCGGGACCAGCCCCCGATGAGCAGTTCTTC.

V is TRBV2 and J is TRBJ1-6; unclear D gene. Germline loops: CDR1 SNHLY, CDR2 FYNNEI. Between the trimmed V and J ends, which lost 9 bases and 3 bases, there was a span of 12 bases. CDR3 length: 14 amino acids. CDR3 nucleotides: TGTGCCAGAAGTCGGGGTGACTATAATTCACCCCTCCACTTT. Its protein is CARSRGDYNSPLHF.

There are a few counts of this clonotype. This chain links TRBV7-9 with TRBJ2-1; either TRBD1 or TRBD2 may fit D (5 bases each). Germline V gives CDR1 SEHNR, CDR2 FQNEAQ (reference sequence). This CDR3 is built from 16 residues. Trimming shortened V by 5 bases and J by 4 bases, and 18 bases separated the two germline ends. CDR3 amino acids: CASSPRGGQAYNEQFF. The CDR3 DNA sequence: TGTGCCAGCAGCCCCCGGGGCGGGCAGGCTTACAATGAGCAGTTCTTC.

This clonotype occurred once. This may come from a read error, since a much larger clone is one base off. The chain has TRBV28 and TRBJ1-2; no clear D. Looked up from germline, CDR1 is MDHEN and CDR2 is SYDVKM. The CDR3 is 14 amino acids. CDR3 nucleotide sequence: TGTGTCAGCAGCTCGCACGGGGAGGGTAAAGGCTACACCTTC. Translation gives CVSSSHGEGKGYTF.

The rearrangement links TRBV5-6 to TRBJ1-2; D is undetermined. CDR1 and CDR2 from the germline V gene are SGHDT and YYEEEE. Trimming removed 5 bases from V and 4 bases from J, with 15 bases in between. The CDR3 runs to 14 residues. CDR3 sequence (DNA): TGTGCCAGCAGGCTCTGGGGAGCAGGCTATGGCTACACCTTC. Translating it yields CASRLWGAGYGYTF.

Only a few counts were recorded for this clonotype. The chain links TRBV6-1 to TRBJ1-2, with TRBD1 as a possible D gene (6 bases). The CDR3 is 12 residues long. The V end was cut by 5 bases, the J end by 8 bases, with 12 bases between. Germline values: CDR1 MNHNS, CDR2 SASEGT. Here the CDR3 reads CASSRNRDGYTF. CDR3 DNA sequence: TGTGCCAGCAGTAGAAACAGGGACGGCTACACCTTC.

The gene calls are TRBV6-5 and TRBJ2-1; D unclear. The CDR3 sequence is 14 residues long. CDR1 is MNHEY, CDR2 SVGAGI, per germline. The ends were cut back, 0 bases at V and 5 bases at J, with 8 bases in the middle. This chain's CDR3 is CASSYSAGDNEQFF. CDR3 nucleotides: TGTGCCAGCAGTTACTCAGCAGGAGACAATGAGCAGTTCTTC.

V is TRBV4-1 and J is TRBJ1-5; D is unclear. V was pared by 0 bases and J by 0 bases, with 9 bases between. The germline gives CDR1 MGHRA, CDR2 YSYEKL. The CDR3 consists of 16 residues. In DNA form, the CDR3 reads TGCGCCAGCAGCCAAGAAAGGACGGATAGCAATCAGCCCCAGCATTTT. Residues: CASSQERTDSNQPQHF.

The V and J genes are TRBV6-2 or TRBV6-3 and TRBJ1-1; D is undetermined. Germline V gives CDR1 MNHEY, CDR2 SVGEGT. V lost 2 bases to trimming and J lost 0 bases, with 7 bases between them. The CDR3 consists of 14 residues. CDR3 nucleotides: TGTGCCAGCAGTTACGGGCATATGAACACTGAAGCTTTCTTT. Residues: CASSYGHMNTEAFF.

This clonotype was seen more than once but under ten times. The chain couples TRBV10-3 to TRBJ2-2; D not certain. The CDR3 is 12 residues long. Germline loops: CDR1 ENHRY, CDR2 SYGVKD. With 8 bases removed from V and 3 bases from J, the gap between germline ends came to 7 bases. The CDR3 sequence: CAIGLYTGELFF. As DNA, the CDR3 is TGTGCCATCGGCCTCTACACCGGGGAGCTGTTTTTT.

The chain recombines TRBV7-2 with TRBJ2-2, with 10 nucleotides matching TRBD2. Per the germline V gene, CDR1 is SGHTA and CDR2 is FQGNSA. This CDR3 has 16 residues. The junction had 4 bases not matched to a gene; V was cut back by 2 bases and J by 4 bases. CDR3 loop: CASSLSGGAITGELFF. The CDR3 DNA is TGTGCCAGCAGCTTAAGCGGGGGGGCCATCACCGGGGAGCTGTTTTTT.

This clonotype was detected only a few times. The CDR3 protein is CASSPPRSSYEQYF. In DNA, the CDR3 is TGTGCCAGCAGCCCGCCCAGGTCGTCCTACGAGCAGTACTTC. V gene TRBV7-6 combines with J gene TRBJ2-7; D is ambiguous. The CDR3 has 14 residues. V was clipped by 5 bases and J by 1 base, with 12 bases between them. Germline lookup yields CDR1 SGHVS and CDR2 FNYEAQ.